The present entry profiles one T cell receptor (beta chain) with its context. Germline loops: CDR1 SGHRS, CDR2 YFSETQ. This CDR3 is 12 amino acids long. Deletions cut 4 bases from V and 1 base from J, with 6 bases between. The data belong to a study of blood T cell repertoires in COVID-19. TCRdb's copy holds only in-frame clones and misses some; the assay was immunoSEQ multiplex PCR. The sample consists of some 18,000 clones, more than 75% of them appearing once. Sample: peripheral blood. The chain uses TRBV5-1 and TRBJ2-7, with D tentatively TRBD1 (5 bases). The receptor's source is a human donor in a cohort sampled during active COVID-19. CDR3 region: CASSAGSYEQYF. CDR3 DNA: TGCGCCAGCAGCGCAGGGTCCTACGAGCAGTACTTC.